The rows below give T cell receptor beta chains drawn from one sample of a study of cytomegalovirus exposure and HLA in healthy donors. Here immunoSEQ multiplex PCR was the method, and the copy in TCRdb shows in-frame clones only, minus some. The data hold roughly 160,000 clones, with about three quarters observed a single time. Input material: PBMCs. The receptors originated from a man in his forties or fifties in good health and CMV-seropositive. Both conserved end residues are part of each CDR3. The D gene is left open where the match is weak. The listing skips clone size in some rows; elsewhere it reads once, few, many or a size class.

V	J	size	D	DNA	CDR3
TRBV28	TRBJ2-1	NA	TRBD2	TGTGCCAGCAGTTTCGGCGGGGGGCTGGGTGAGCAGTTCTTC	CASSFGGGLGEQFF
TRBV6-1	TRBJ2-1	NA	TRBD2	TGTGCCAGCAGGGCTAGCGGGGGGGCTCGTGAGCAGTTCTTC	CASRASGGAREQFF
TRBV14	TRBJ2-5	NA	NA	TGTGCCAGCAGCCGACAGCTCCAAGAGACCCAGTACTTC	CASSRQLQETQYF
TRBV9	TRBJ2-7	NA	NA	TGTGCCAGCAGCGTAGGGCAGGCCCCGTACTACGAGCAGTACTTC	CASSVGQAPYYEQYF
TRBV5-1	TRBJ1-1	once	NA	TGCGCCAGCAGACGGGACACTGAAGCTTTCTTT	CASRRDTEAFF
TRBV30	TRBJ2-7	NA	NA	TGTGCCTGGAGTGTACGCGCAGCTCGGAGGACCTACGAGCAGTACTTC	CAWSVRAARRTYEQYF
TRBV15	TRBJ1-4	NA	NA	TGTGCCACCAGCAGAGAAGGGGCCAGGGAGGTTGAAAAACTGTTTTTT	CATSREGAREVEKLFF
TRBV9	TRBJ2-2	NA	NA	TGTGCCAGCAGCGGGAACCGGGACACCGGCTCCCACACCGGGGAGCTGTTTTTT	CASSGNRDTGSHTGELFF
TRBV2	TRBJ2-1	NA	TRBD2	TGTGCCAGCAGACGGACTAGCGGGGGGGACAATGAGCAGTTCTTC	CASRRTSGGDNEQFF
TRBV5-1	TRBJ1-1	NA	TRBD1	TGCGCCAGCAGCCTCGGGACAGGGGGTTCGCGGACTGAAGCTTTCTTT	CASSLGTGGSRTEAFF
TRBV6-5	TRBJ2-3	few	TRBD2	TGTGCCAGCAGTGACTCTAGCGGGGGGGCAGATACGCAGTATTTT	CASSDSSGGADTQYF
TRBV18	TRBJ1-2	NA	TRBD1	TGTGCCAGCTCATCCGGACAGGGATACGGCTACACCTTC	CASSSGQGYGYTF
TRBV16	TRBJ1-2	NA	TRBD1	TGTGCCAGCAGCCATCGCACAGGGGGCATTGGCTACACCTTC	CASSHRTGGIGYTF
TRBV6-1	TRBJ2-6	NA	NA	TGTGCCAGCAGTGGACGGACACTGGCTCCTGGGGCCAACGTCCTGACTTTC	CASSGRTLAPGANVLTF
TRBV2	TRBJ2-1	NA	TRBD2	TGTGCCAGCAATGTCTTACCGGGACTAGCGGGGAATGAGCAGTTCTTC	CASNVLPGLAGNEQFF
TRBV19	TRBJ2-2	NA	NA	TGTGCCAGTACCGACGGGGGACCTGAGACCGGGGAGCTGTTTTTT	CASTDGGPETGELFF
TRBV15	TRBJ1-2	NA	TRBD1	TGTGCCACCAGCAACCGACAGGGGACCTTCCTAGTCTATGGCTACACCTTC	CATSNRQGTFLVYGYTF
TRBV10-2	TRBJ1-2	NA	NA	TGCGCCAGCAGAGCCCTTGACAGTAACTATGGCTACACCTTC	CASRALDSNYGYTF
TRBV28	TRBJ2-5	NA	TRBD1	TGTGCCAGCAGTTTATCGGGACAGGGGGCCGAGACCCAGTACTTC	CASSLSGQGAETQYF
TRBV2	TRBJ1-5	NA	NA	TGTGCCAGCAGTGAAGACAGGGGCAATCAGCCCCAGCATTTT	CASSEDRGNQPQHF
TRBV28	TRBJ2-7	NA	TRBD1	TGTGCCAGCAGGGGCACCGGGACAGCCTACGAGCAGTACTTC	CASRGTGTAYEQYF
TRBV5-4	TRBJ1-2	NA	NA	TGTGCCAGCAGCTGGCCGACCCCCGTTCAGGGTAATGGCTACACCTTC	CASSWPTPVQGNGYTF
TRBV5-6	TRBJ1-2	NA	NA	TGTGCCAGCAGCTTGGGAGCCGCTGACTATGGCTACACCTTC	CASSLGAADYGYTF
TRBV27	TRBJ2-5	few	TRBD2	TGTGCCAGCAGGGGGACTAGCGGGGGAGAGACCCAGTACTTC	CASRGTSGGETQYF
TRBV11-2	TRBJ2-7	NA	NA	TGTGCCAGCAGCTTCGGGAGACAGGGTTCCCACGAGCAGTACTTC	CASSFGRQGSHEQYF
TRBV7-9	TRBJ2-5	NA	TRBD1	TGTGCCAGCAGCTTAGACAGGGGGCTTTTGGAGACCCAGTACTTC	CASSLDRGLLETQYF
TRBV19	TRBJ1-1	NA	TRBD1	TGTGCCAACCGCCGGGACAGGAACACTGAAGCTTTCTTT	CANRRDRNTEAFF
TRBV4-1	TRBJ2-5	NA	NA	TGCGCCAGCAGCCAAGACTCCTATGAGACCCAGTACTTC	CASSQDSYETQYF
TRBV19	TRBJ2-2	NA	TRBD1	TGTGCCAGTAGTCCGGGGACAGCTAACACCGGGGAGCTGTTTTTT	CASSPGTANTGELFF
TRBV5-6	TRBJ1-6	NA	TRBD1	TGTGCCAGCAGCTTGTCGGGCAGGGGGGATAATTCACCCCTCCACTTT	CASSLSGRGDNSPLHF
TRBV29-1	TRBJ1-2	few	TRBD1	TGCAGCGCCCTACTTAGACAGGGGGCAGGCACCTTC	CSALLRQGAGTF
TRBV7-2	TRBJ2-3	NA	TRBD2	TGTGCCAGCAGCCTATTACTAGCGGGGGCCCGCACAGATACGCAGTATTTT	CASSLLLAGARTDTQYF
TRBV27	TRBJ1-4	NA	TRBD1	TGTGCCAGCACCCCAGGGCAGACAGGGAGAAATGGGAGTACTAATGAAAAACTGTTTTTT	CASTPGQTGRNGSTNEKLFF
TRBV4-3	TRBJ2-3	few	TRBD2	TGCGCCAGCAGCCAAGATGGGACTAGCGGGGGGGTAGATACGCAGTATTTT	CASSQDGTSGGVDTQYF
TRBV2	TRBJ1-2	NA	TRBD1	TGTGCCAGCCGAATTACCGACAGGGCTAACTATGGCTACACCTTC	CASRITDRANYGYTF
TRBV5-4	TRBJ1-4	NA	NA	TGTGCCAGCAGCTTGTCTGCAACTAATGAAAAACTGTTTTTT	CASSLSATNEKLFF
TRBV19	TRBJ2-3	NA	TRBD2	TGTGCCAGTAGTACCACTAGCGGGGGGGCCGAGAGTTATACGCAGTATTTT	CASSTTSGGAESYTQYF
TRBV25-1	TRBJ1-1	few	NA	TGTGCCAGCACATCATCCGGGGACACTGAAGCTTTCTTT	CASTSSGDTEAFF
TRBV7-3	TRBJ2-7	once	NA	TGTGCCAGCAGCTTAAGGGGGGGCCCCCTCTCCTACGAGCAGTACTTC	CASSLRGGPLSYEQYF
TRBV30	TRBJ1-1	NA	NA	TGTGCCTGGAGTAGGGGGGGATACACTGAAGCTTTCTTT	CAWSRGGYTEAFF
TRBV11-2	TRBJ1-1	NA	NA	TGTGCCAGCAGCTTAGTTGCGCTGTCCATGAACACTGAAGCTTTCTTT	CASSLVALSMNTEAFF
TRBV5-1	TRBJ2-1	once	NA	TGCGCCAGCAGCTTGGCCGCCACAGGGCCTAACAATGAGCAGTTCTTC	CASSLAATGPNNEQFF
TRBV18	TRBJ2-3	NA	NA	TGTGCCAGCTCACCACCGCTTAGGGGTCGAGACACAGATACGCAGTATTTT	CASSPPLRGRDTDTQYF
TRBV21-1	TRBJ2-3	NA	NA	TGTGCCAGCAGCAAAGGCCCGGAAAGCGAAGCGGGGCAGAAAGATACGCAGTATTTT	CASSKGPESEAGQKDTQYF
TRBV2	TRBJ2-2	NA	TRBD1	TGTGCCAGCAGTTACGGGACAGCGAACACCGGGGAGCTGTTTTTT	CASSYGTANTGELFF
TRBV7-2	TRBJ2-3	NA	TRBD2	TGTGCCAGCAGCCCGGGACTAGCGGGAGGGGCAGATACGCAGTATTTT	CASSPGLAGGADTQYF
TRBV12-5	TRBJ2-1	NA	NA	TGTGCTAGTGGTTTGGTAGTCCACAGGAGCTCCTACAATGAGCAGTTCTTC	CASGLVVHRSSYNEQFF
TRBV6-5	TRBJ2-2	few	NA	TGTGCCAGCAGTTCTACTAACCGGGAGCTGTTTTTT	CASSSTNRELFF
TRBV2	TRBJ2-3	NA	NA	TGTGCCAGCTCGATGCCGGGGGGCAGAGATACGCAGTATTTT	CASSMPGGRDTQYF
TRBV5-1	TRBJ2-5	NA	TRBD2	TGCGCCAGCAGCTTGAGTCTAGCGGGGGGTGGAGAGACCCAGTACTTC	CASSLSLAGGGETQYF
TRBV4-1	TRBJ1-5	few	NA	TGCGCCAGCAGCCGGCAGACTCAGGGGAATCAGCCCCAGCATTTT	CASSRQTQGNQPQHF
TRBV2	TRBJ2-7	NA	NA	TGTGCCAGCAGTGACGGGGGCTACGAGCAGTACTTC	CASSDGGYEQYF
TRBV4-2	TRBJ1-1	NA	TRBD1	TGTGCCAGCAGCCAAGGTGGGACAGAGCCCGAAGCTTTCTTT	CASSQGGTEPEAFF
TRBV6-5	TRBJ1-1	NA	NA	TGTGCCAGCAGTTTGGCAGGGGCCATGAACACTGAAGCTTTCTTT	CASSLAGAMNTEAFF
TRBV5-4	TRBJ2-2	NA	NA	TGTGCCAGCAGCTTGGATCCGGCGCGGGGCACCGGGGAGCTGTTTTTT	CASSLDPARGTGELFF
TRBV11-1	TRBJ2-2	NA	NA	TGTGCCAGCAGCTTAGGTCAAATGCCCTTTGAGGCGTACACCGGGGAGCTGTTTTTT	CASSLGQMPFEAYTGELFF
TRBV5-1	TRBJ2-5	once	NA	TGCGCCAGCAGCCTTAGGGGAGGTGAGACCCAGTACTTC	CASSLRGGETQYF
TRBV7-3	TRBJ2-7	NA	TRBD1	TGTGCCAGCAGCTTTGCGCAGGACAGGGCGTACTTC	CASSFAQDRAYF
TRBV21-1	TRBJ2-2	NA	NA	TGTGCCAGCAGCAAAGTAGGTAGCGGGGGGGAACACACCGGGGAGCTGTTTTTT	CASSKVGSGGEHTGELFF
TRBV6-1	TRBJ2-7	NA	NA	TGTGCCAGCAGTGAACCTTGGACAAGGAAGTTGAAAACCCCCTCCTACGAGCAGTACTTC	CASSEPWTRKLKTPSYEQYF